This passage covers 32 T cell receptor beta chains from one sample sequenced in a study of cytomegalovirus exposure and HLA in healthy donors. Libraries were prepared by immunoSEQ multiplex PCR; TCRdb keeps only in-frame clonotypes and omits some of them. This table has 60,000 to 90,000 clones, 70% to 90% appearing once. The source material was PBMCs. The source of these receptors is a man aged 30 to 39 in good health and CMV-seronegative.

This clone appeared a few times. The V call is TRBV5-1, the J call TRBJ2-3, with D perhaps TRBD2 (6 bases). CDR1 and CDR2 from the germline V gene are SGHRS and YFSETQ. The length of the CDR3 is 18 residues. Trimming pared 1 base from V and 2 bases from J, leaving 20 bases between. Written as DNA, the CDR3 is TGCGCCAGCAGCTTGATGCCTACTAGCCGCGACGCCACAGATACGCAGTATTTT. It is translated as CASSLMPTSRDATDTQYF.

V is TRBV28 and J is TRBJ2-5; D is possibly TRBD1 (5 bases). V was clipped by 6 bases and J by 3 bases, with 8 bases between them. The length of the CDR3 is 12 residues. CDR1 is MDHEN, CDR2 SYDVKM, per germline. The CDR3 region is CASRQGEETQYF. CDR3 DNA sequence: TGTGCCAGCAGGCAAGGGGAAGAGACCCAGTACTTC.

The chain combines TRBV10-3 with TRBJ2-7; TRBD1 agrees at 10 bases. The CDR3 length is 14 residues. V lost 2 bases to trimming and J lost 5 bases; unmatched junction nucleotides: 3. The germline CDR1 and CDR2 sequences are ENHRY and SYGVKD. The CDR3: CAISEGTGVHEQYV. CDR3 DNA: TGTGCCATCAGTGAGGGGACAGGGGTACACGAGCAGTACGTC.

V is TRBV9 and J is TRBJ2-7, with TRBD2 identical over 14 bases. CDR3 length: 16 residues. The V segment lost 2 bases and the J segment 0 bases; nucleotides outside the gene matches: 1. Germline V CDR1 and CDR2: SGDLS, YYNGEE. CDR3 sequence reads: CASSVTSGGDSYEQYF. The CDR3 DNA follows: TGTGCCAGCAGCGTGACTAGCGGGGGGGACTCCTACGAGCAGTACTTC.

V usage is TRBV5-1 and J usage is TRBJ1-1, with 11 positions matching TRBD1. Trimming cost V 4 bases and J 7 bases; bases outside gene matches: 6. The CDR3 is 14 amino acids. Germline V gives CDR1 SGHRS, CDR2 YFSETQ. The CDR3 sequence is CASSQGQGAGEAFF. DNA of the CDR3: TGCGCCAGCAGCCAAGGACAGGGGGCGGGTGAAGCTTTCTTT.

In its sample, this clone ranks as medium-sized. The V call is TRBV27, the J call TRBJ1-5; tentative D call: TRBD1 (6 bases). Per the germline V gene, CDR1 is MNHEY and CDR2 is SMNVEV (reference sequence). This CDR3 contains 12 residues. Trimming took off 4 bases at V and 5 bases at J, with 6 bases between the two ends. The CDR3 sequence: CASSSGDQPQHF. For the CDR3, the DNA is TGTGCCAGCAGTTCAGGGGATCAGCCCCAGCATTTT.

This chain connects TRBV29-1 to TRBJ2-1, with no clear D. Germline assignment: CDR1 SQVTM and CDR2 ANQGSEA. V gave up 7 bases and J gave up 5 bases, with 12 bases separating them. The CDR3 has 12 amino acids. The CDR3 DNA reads TGCAGCGCCGAGAGTATCCACAATGAGCAGTTCTTC. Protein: CSAESIHNEQFF.

CDR3 coding DNA: TGTGCCAGTAGTATAGACCCACAGGGCCGGAATGGCTACACCTTC. It is translated as CASSIDPQGRNGYTF. The rearrangement links TRBV19 to TRBJ1-2; weak D call: TRBD1 (6 bases). This CDR3 has 15 amino acids. V was trimmed by 0 bases and J by 6 bases, leaving 14 bases between them. The germline V gene has CDR1 LNHDA and CDR2 SQIVND (reference sequence).

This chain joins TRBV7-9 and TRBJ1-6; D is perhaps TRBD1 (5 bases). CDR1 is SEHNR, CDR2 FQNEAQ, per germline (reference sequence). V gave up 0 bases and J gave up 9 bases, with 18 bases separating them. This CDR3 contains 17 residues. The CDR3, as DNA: TGTGCCAGCAGCTTAGCCGAAGGGACTTCTTTCCGTTCACCCCTCCACTTT. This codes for CASSLAEGTSFRSPLHF.

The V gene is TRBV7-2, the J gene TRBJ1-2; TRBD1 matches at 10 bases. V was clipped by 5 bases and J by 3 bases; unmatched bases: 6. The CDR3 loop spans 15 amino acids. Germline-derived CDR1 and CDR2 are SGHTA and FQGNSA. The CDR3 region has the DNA TGTGCCAGCAGCGCCAGACAGGGGGCGGACTATGGCTACACCTTC. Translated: CASSARQGADYGYTF.

CDR3: CASSSSRSNQPQHF. The CDR3 region has the DNA TGTGCCAGCAGCTCCTCCAGGAGCAATCAGCCCCAGCATTTT. V usage is TRBV13 and J usage is TRBJ1-5, with D uncertain. Deletions cut 4 bases from V and 1 base from J, with 8 bases between. Looked up from germline, CDR1 is PRHDT and CDR2 is FYEKMQ (reference sequence). The CDR3 loop spans 14 amino acids.

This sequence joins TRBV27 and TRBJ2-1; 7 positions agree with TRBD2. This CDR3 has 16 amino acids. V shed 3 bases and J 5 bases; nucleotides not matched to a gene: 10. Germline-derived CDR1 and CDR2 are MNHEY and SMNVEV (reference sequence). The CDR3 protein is CASSLRAGFGDNEQFF. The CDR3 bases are TGTGCCAGCAGTTTGAGAGCGGGATTTGGGGACAATGAGCAGTTCTTC.

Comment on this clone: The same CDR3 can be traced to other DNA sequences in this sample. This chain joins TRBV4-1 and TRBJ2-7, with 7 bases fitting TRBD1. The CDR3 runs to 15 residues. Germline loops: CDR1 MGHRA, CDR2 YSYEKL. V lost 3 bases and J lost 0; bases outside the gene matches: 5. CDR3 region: CASSQDRSYSYEQYF. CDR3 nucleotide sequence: TGCGCCAGCAGCCAGGACAGGAGTTACTCCTACGAGCAGTACTTC.

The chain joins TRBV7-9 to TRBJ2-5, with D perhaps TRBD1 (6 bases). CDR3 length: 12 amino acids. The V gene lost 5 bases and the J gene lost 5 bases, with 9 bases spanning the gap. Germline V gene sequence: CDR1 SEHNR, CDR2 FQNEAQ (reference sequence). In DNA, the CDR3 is TGTGCCAGCAGCCCGCAGGGGGAGACCCAGTACTTC. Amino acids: CASSPQGETQYF. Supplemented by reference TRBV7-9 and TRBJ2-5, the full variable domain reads DTGVSQNPRHKITKRGQNVTFRCDPISEHNRLYWYRQTLGQGPEFLTYFQNEAQLEKSRLLSDRFSAERPKGSFSTLEIQRTEQGDSAMYLCASSPQGETQYFGPGTRLLVL.

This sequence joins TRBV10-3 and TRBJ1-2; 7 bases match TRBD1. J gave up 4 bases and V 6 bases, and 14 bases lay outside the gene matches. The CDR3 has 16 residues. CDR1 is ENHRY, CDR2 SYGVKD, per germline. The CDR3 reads CAISPAGDSFFYGYTF. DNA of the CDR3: TGTGCCATCAGCCCCGCAGGGGACAGTTTTTTCTATGGCTACACCTTC.

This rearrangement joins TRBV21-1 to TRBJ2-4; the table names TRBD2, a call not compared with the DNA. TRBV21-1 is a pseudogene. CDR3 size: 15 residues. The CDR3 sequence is CASSKDGGWVNIQYF. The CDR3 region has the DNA TGTGCCAGCAGCAAAGATGGAGGGTGGGTGAACATTCAGTACTTC.

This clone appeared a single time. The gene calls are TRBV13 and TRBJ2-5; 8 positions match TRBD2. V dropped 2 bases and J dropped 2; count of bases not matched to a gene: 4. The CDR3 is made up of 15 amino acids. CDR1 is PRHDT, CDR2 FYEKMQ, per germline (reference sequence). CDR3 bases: TGTGCCAGCAGCTTAAAAAGCGGGGGTCAAGAGACCCAGTACTTC. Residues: CASSLKSGGQETQYF.

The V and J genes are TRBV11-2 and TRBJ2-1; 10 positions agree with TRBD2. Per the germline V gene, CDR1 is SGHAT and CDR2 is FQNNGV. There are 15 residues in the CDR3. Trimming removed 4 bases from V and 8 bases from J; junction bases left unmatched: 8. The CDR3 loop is CASSSPSGSKYEQFF. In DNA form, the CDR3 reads TGTGCCAGCAGCTCGCCTAGCGGGAGTAAATATGAGCAGTTCTTC.

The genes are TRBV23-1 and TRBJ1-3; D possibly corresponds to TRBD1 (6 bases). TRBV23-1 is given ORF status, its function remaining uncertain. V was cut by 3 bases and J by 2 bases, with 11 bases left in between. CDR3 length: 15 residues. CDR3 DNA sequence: TGCGCCAGCAGTCACCTGACAGGACCTGGAAACACCATATATTTT. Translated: CASSHLTGPGNTIYF.

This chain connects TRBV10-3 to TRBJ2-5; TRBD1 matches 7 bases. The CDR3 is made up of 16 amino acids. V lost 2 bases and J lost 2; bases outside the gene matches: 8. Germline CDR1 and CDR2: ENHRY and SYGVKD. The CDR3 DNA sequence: TGTGCCATCAGTGAGCCTTACCGGGACAGACAAGAGACCCAGTACTTC. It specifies CAISEPYRDRQETQYF.

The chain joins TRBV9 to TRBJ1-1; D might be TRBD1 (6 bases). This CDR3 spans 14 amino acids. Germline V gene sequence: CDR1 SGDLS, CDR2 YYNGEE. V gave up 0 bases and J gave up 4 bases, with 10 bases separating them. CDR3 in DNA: TGTGCCAGCAGCGTAGGGGGGCGCGGCACTGAAGCTTTCTTT. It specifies CASSVGGRGTEAFF.

CDR3 coding DNA: TGTGCCAGCAGTGAAATGAGAGGGAGCACAGATACGCAGTATTTT. Translation: CASSEMRGSTDTQYF. V is TRBV6-1 and J is TRBJ2-3; possibly TRBD2 for D (5 bases). Germline V lookup: CDR1 MNHNS, CDR2 SASEGT. Between the trimmed V and J ends, which lost 2 bases and 0 bases, there was a span of 9 bases. The CDR3 extends over 15 amino acids.

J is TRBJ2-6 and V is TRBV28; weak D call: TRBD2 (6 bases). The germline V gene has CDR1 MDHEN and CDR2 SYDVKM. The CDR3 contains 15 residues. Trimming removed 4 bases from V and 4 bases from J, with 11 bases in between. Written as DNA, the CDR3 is TGTGCCAGCAGTTCCCGGGGGAGCGGGGCCAACGTCCTGACTTTC. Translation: CASSSRGSGANVLTF.

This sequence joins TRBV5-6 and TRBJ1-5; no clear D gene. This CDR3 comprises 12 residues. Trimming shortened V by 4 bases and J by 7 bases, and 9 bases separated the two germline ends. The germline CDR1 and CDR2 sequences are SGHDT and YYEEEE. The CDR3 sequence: CASSLYNQPQHF. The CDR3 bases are TGTGCCAGCAGCCTATATAACCAGCCCCAGCATTTT.

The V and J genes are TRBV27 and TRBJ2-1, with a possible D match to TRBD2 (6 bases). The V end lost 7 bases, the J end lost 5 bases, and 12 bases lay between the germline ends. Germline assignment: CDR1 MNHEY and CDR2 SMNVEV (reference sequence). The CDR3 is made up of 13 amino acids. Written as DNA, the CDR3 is TGTGCCAGCACCCCCGGGACTCACAATGAGCAGTTCTTC. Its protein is CASTPGTHNEQFF.

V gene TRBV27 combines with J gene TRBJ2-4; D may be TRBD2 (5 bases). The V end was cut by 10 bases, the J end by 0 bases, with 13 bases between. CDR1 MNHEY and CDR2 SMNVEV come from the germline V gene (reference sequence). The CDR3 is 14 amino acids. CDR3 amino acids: CATARVQAKNIQYF. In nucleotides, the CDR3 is TGTGCCACCGCGCGGGTTCAAGCCAAAAACATTCAGTACTTC.

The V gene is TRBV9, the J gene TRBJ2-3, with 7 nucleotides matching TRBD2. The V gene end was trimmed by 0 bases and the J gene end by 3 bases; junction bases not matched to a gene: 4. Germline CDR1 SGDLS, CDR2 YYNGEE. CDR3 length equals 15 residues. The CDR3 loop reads CASSVGGSRTDTQYF. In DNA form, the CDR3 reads TGTGCCAGCAGCGTAGGCGGGAGTAGGACAGATACGCAGTATTTT.

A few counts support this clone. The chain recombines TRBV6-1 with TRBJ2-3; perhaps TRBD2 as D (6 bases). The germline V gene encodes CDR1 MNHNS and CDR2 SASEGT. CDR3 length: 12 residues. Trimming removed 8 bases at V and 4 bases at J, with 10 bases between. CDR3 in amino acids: CASAGRADTQYF. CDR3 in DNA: TGTGCCAGCGCGGGGCGGGCAGATACGCAGTATTTT.

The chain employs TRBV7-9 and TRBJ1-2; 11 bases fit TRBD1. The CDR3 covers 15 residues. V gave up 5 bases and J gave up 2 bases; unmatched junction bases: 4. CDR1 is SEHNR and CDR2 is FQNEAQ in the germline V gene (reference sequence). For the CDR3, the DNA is TGTGCCAGCAGCCCCGGACAGGGGGCGAACTATGGCTACACCTTC. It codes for CASSPGQGANYGYTF.

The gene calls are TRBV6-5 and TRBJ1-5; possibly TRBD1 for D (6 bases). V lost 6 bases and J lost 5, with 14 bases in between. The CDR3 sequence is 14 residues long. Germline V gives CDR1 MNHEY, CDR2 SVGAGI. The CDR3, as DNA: TGTGCCAGCAGCAAACAGGGTAGGGATCAGCCCCAGCATTTT. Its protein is CASSKQGRDQPQHF.

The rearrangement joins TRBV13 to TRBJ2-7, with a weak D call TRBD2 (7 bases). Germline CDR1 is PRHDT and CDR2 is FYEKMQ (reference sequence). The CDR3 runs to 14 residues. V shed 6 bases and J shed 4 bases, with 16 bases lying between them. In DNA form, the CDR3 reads TGTGCCAGCAGGAGGGGGGGATTTGGTTACGAGCAGTACTTC. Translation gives CASRRGGFGYEQYF.

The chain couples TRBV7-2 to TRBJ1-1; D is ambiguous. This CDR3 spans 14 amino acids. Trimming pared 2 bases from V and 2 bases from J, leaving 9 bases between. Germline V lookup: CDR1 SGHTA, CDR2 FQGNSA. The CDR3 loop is CASSLSGGNTEAFF. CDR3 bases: TGTGCCAGCAGCTTAAGCGGCGGCAACACTGAAGCTTTCTTT. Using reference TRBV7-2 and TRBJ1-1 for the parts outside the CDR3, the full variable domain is GAGVSQSPSNKVTEKGKDVELRCDPISGHTALYWYRQSLGQGLEFLIYFQGNSAPDKSGLPSDRFSAERTGGSVSTLTIQRTQQEDSAVYLCASSLSGGNTEAFFGQGTRLTVV.